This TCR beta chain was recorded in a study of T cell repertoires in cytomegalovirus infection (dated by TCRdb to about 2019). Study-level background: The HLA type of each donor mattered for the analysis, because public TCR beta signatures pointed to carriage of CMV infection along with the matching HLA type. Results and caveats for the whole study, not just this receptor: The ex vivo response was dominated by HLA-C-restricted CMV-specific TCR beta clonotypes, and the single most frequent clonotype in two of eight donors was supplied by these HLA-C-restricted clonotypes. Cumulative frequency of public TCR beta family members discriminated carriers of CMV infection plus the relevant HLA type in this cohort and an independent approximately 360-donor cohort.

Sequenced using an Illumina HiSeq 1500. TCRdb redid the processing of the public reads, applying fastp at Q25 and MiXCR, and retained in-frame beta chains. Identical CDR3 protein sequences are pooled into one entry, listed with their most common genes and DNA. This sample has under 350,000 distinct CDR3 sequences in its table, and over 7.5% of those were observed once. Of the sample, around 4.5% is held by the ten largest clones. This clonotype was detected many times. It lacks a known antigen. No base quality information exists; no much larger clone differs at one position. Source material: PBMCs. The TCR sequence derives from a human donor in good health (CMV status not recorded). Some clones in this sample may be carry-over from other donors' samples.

The CDR3 in this case is CASSLGFAGASELMNTEAFF. Here is the DNA: TGTGCCAGCAGCTTAGGGTTTGCGGGGGCGTCAGAGCTTATGAACACTGAAGCTTTCTTT. Here the chain combines TRBV7-2 and TRBJ1-1; TRBD1 is possibly the D segment (6 matching bases). Deletion took 1 base off V and 0 bases off J, with a span of 24 bases between the germline ends. The CDR3, cysteine through phenylalanine, is 20 amino acids long. Only the CDR3 portion is preserved as DNA: 60 bases, with reading frame beginning at the first base. The CDR1 and CDR2 encoded by the germline V gene are SGHTA and FQGNSA. Where the CDR3 stops, the reference TRBV7-2 and TRBJ1-1 genes take over; the full variable domain is GAGVSQSPSNKVTEKGKDVELRCDPISGHTALYWYRQSLGQGLEFLIYFQGNSAPDKSGLPSDRFSAERTGGSVSTLTIQRTQQEDSAVYLCASSLGFAGASELMNTEAFFGQGTRLTVV.